The rows below give T cell receptor beta chains drawn from one sample of a study of blood T cell repertoires in COVID-19. Assay: immunoSEQ multiplex PCR; the TCRdb copy retains only in-frame clones and omits some. The sample contains 90,000 or so clones, over 70% of which appear only once. Sequencing was done on a sample of peripheral blood. These receptors originate from a man older than 75 with active or convalescent COVID-19. Each CDR3 is given with its conserved first and last residue.

TRBJ2-1,TRBV6-2/TRBV6-3,CASSSSTGAYNEQFF
TRBJ1-1,TRBV28,CASNDPPREAFF
TRBJ1-2,TRBV30,CAWRGSGRTIANYGYTF
TRBJ1-2,TRBV24-1,CATSDTRTGRGYTF
TRBJ1-2,TRBV27,CASSPQGVGYGYTF
TRBJ1-5,TRBV19,CASSIGGRVPPQHF
TRBJ1-5,TRBV2,CASSPQGQIPNQPQHF
TRBJ2-1,TRBV7-2,CASSAGLAGGNEQFF
TRBJ2-1,TRBV5-4,CASSPEPYNEQFF
TRBJ2-7,TRBV5-4,CASSLGAGTGKEQYF
TRBJ1-2,TRBV18,CASSPPGQYGYTF
TRBJ1-2,TRBV5-4,CASSTHRQGPNYGYTF
TRBJ2-2,TRBV18,CASSPQQGAFSAGELFF
TRBJ1-4,TRBV7-2,CASSPQGINEKLFF
TRBJ1-1,TRBV21-1,CASSKYGQGARMNTEAFF
TRBJ1-2,TRBV4-3,CASSQRSNSRGPLYGYTF
TRBJ2-7,TRBV30,CAWSSPGVSGGRHEQYF
TRBJ1-1,TRBV5-1,CASSSDRVWTEAFF
TRBJ2-7,TRBV7-2,CASSLEDYGAASYEQYF
TRBJ2-2,TRBV5-4,CASSDGLVGWELFF
TRBJ1-5,TRBV28,CASSSPGGWGYSNQPQHF
TRBJ1-3,TRBV9,CASSSRVAGNTIYF
TRBJ2-5,TRBV3-1/TRBV3-2,CASSQDGARETQYF
TRBJ1-5,TRBV5-8,CASSPQDFSNQPQHF
TRBJ2-7,TRBV29-1,CSAGGTPYEQYF
TRBJ1-2,TRBV7-8,CASSLVPAATYGYTF
TRBJ2-7,TRBV19,CASSMGQGPYEQYF
TRBJ1-3,TRBV9,CASSVDGRISGNTIYF
TRBJ1-5,TRBV10-1,CASIRCTGTNFNQPQHF
TRBJ2-5,TRBV2,CASSDVLAGALTQYF
TRBJ2-5,TRBV2,CASSRDRGPETQYF
TRBJ1-2,TRBV5-1,CASSDFNAISGYTF
TRBJ2-5,TRBV30,CAWDGGGETQYF
TRBJ2-7,TRBV7-9,CASSSPGQGIKDYEQYF
TRBJ1-2,TRBV20-1,CSASLDRDYGYTF
TRBJ1-2,TRBV7-9,CASSLLGENYGYTF
TRBJ1-3,TRBV11-2,CASTVGTDGNTIYF
TRBJ1-2,TRBV21-1,CASSSTPYGYTF
TRBJ1-2,TRBV9,CASSVGSGTGYESYTF
TRBJ1-1,TRBV18,CASSPPIRTEAFF
TRBJ2-5,TRBV5-1,CASGPGDSQETQYF
TRBJ2-1,TRBV29-1,CSVGGLAGGDNEQFF
TRBJ1-1,TRBV5-6,CASSHARREGTEAFF
TRBJ2-3,TRBV7-2,CASSLVGGPDTQYF
TRBJ1-2,TRBV2,CASSGGANYGYTF
TRBJ1-2,TRBV29-1,CSVEVITGGKAF
TRBJ1-1,TRBV30,CAWSVLAPNTEAFF
TRBJ2-5,TRBV6-2/TRBV6-3,CASSHLEETQYF
TRBJ2-3,TRBV6-4,CASSDGTAQSGDTQYF
TRBJ1-1,TRBV4-1,CASSPLIAGLTEAFF
TRBJ2-1,TRBV4-2,CASSQGRASGVGWEQFF
TRBJ2-1,TRBV27,CASREDRGPTYNEQFF
TRBJ2-7,TRBV5-1,CASSPRTGEVYEQYF
TRBJ1-3,TRBV5-4,CASGVYGRVPSGNTIYF
TRBJ2-3,TRBV29-1,CSVEDSIRTDTQYF